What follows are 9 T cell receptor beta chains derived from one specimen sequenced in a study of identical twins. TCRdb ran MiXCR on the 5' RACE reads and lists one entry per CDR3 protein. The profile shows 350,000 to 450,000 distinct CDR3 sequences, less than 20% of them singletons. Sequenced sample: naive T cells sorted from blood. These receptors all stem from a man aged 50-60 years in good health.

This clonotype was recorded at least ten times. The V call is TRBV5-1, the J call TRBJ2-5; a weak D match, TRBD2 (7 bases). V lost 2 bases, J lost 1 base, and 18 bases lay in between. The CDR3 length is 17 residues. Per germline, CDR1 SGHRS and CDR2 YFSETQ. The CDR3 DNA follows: TGCGCCAGCAGCTTAGGGGGTCTCTCGGGGGGCCAAGAGACCCAGTACTTC. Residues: CASSLGGLSGGQETQYF.

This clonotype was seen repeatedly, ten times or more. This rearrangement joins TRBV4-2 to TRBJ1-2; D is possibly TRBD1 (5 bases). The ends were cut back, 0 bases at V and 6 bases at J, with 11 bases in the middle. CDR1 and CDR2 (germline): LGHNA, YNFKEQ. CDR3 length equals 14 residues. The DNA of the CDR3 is TGTGCCAGCAGCCAAGATGAGGCAGGGAATGGCTACACCTTC. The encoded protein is CASSQDEAGNGYTF.

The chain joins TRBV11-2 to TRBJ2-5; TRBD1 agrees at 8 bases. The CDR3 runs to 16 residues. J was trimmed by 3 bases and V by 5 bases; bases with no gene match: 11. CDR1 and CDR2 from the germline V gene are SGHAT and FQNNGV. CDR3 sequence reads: CASSTSPQGAKETQYF. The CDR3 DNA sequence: TGTGCCAGCAGCACCTCCCCCCAGGGGGCTAAAGAGACCCAGTACTTC.

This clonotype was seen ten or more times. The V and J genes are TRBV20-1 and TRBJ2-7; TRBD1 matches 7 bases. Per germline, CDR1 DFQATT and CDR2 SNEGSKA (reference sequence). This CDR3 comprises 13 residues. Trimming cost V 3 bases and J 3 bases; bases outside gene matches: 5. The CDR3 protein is CSASLTGNYEQYF. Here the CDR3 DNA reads TGCAGTGCTAGTTTGACAGGGAACTACGAGCAGTACTTC.

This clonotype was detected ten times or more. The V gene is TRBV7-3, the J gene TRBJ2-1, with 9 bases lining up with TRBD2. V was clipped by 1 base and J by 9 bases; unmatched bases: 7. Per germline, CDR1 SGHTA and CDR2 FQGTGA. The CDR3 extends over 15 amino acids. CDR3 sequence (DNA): TGTGCCAGCAGCTTAATAGCGGGAGAGCTGGTTGAGCAGTTCTTC. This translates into CASSLIAGELVEQFF.

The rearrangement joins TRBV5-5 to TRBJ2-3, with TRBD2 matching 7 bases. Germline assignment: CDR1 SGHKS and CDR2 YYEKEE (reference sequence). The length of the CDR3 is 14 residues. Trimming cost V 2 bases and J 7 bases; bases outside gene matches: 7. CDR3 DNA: TGTGCCAGCAGCTTTCGGCGGGAGAGTCATACGCAGTATTTT. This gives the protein CASSFRRESHTQYF.

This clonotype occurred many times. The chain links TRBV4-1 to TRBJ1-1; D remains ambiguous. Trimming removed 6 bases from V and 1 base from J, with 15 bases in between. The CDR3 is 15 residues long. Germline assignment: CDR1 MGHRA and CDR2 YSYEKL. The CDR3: CASRAPTRTNTEAFF. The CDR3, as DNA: TGCGCCAGCAGAGCCCCGACCCGGACGAACACTGAAGCTTTCTTT.

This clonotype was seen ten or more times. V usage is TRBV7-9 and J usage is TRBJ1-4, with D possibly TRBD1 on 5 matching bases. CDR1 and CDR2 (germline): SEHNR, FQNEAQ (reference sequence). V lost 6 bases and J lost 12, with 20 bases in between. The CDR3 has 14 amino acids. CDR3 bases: TGTGCCAGCAGGCCTTCAGTGGGGGGACGAGAACTGTTTTTT. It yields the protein CASRPSVGGRELFF.

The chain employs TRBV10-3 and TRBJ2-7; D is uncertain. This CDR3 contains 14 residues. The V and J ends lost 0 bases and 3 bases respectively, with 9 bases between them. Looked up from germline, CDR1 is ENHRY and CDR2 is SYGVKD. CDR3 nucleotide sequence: TGTGCCATCAGTGAGTCTTATGGCGTCTACGAGCAGTACTTC. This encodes CAISESYGVYEQYF.